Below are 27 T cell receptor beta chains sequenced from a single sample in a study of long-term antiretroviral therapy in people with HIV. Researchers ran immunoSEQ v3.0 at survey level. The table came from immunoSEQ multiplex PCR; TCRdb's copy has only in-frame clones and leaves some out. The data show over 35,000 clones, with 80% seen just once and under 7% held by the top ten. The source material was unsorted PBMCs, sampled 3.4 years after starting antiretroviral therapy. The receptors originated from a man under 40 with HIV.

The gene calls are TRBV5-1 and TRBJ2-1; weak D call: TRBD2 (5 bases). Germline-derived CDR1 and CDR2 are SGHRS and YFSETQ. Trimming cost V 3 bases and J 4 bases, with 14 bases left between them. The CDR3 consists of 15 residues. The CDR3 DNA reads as TGCGCCAGCAGCTGGGCCCGGACTGGATACAATGAGCAGTTCTTC. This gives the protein CASSWARTGYNEQFF.

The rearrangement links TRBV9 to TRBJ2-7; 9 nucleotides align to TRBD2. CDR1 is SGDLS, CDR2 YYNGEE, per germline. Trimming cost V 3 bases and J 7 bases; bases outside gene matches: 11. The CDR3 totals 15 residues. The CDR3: CASSDTGASGEEQYF. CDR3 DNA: TGTGCCAGCAGCGACACAGGGGCTAGCGGGGAAGAGCAGTACTTC.

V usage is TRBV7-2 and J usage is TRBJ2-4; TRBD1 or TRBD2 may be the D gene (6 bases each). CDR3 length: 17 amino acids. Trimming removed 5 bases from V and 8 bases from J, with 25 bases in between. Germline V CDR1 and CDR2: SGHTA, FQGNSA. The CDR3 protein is CASSREGGRGGIHIQYF. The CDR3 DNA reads TGTGCCAGCAGCCGGGAAGGGGGGCGCGGAGGGATACACATTCAGTACTTC.

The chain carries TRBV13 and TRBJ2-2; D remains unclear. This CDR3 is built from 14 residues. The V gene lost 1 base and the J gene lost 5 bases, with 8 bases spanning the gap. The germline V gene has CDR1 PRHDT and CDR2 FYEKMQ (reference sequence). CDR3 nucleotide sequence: TGTGCCAGCAGCTTAGTATTGTCTACCGGGGAGCTGTTTTTT. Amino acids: CASSLVLSTGELFF.

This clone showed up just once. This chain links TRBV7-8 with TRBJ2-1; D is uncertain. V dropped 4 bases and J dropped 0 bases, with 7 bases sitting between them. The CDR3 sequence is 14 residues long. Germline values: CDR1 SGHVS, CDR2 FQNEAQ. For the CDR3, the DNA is TGTGCCAGCAGCTCCAGTCGCTCCTACAATGAGCAGTTCTTC. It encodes CASSSSRSYNEQFF.

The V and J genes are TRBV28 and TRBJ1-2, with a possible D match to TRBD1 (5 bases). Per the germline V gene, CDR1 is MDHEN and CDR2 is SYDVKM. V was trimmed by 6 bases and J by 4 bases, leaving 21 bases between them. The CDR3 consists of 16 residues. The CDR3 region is CASRLPVGTSTYGYTF. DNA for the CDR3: TGTGCCAGCAGACTCCCGGTGGGGACGTCTACCTATGGCTACACCTTC.

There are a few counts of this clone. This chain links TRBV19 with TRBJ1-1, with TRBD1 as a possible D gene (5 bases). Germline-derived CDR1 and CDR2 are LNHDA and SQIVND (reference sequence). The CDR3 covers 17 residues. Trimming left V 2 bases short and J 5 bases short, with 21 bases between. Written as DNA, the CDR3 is TGTGCCAGTAGTATAAGAGGGAACTCAGGGTCCGGGACTGAAGCTTTCTTT. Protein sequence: CASSIRGNSGSGTEAFF.

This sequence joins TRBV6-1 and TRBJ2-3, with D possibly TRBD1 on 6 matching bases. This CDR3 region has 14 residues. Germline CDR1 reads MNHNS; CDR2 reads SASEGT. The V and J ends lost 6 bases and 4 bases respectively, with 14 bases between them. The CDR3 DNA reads TGTGCCAGCAGAAAACAGGGATCGGCAGATACGCAGTATTTT. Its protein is CASRKQGSADTQYF.

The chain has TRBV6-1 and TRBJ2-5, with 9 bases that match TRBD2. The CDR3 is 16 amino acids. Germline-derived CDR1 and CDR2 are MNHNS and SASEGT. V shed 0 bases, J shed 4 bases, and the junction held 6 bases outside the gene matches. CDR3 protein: CASSEAGLAGSETQYF. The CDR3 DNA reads TGTGCCAGCAGTGAAGCGGGCCTAGCGGGATCAGAGACCCAGTACTTC.

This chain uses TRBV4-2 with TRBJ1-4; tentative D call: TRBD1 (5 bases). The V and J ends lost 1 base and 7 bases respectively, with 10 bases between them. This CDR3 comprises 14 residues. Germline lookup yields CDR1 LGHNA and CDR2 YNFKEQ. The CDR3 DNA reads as TGTGCCAGCAGCCAAGGGGGGGTCGGTGAAAAACTGTTTTTT. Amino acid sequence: CASSQGGVGEKLFF.

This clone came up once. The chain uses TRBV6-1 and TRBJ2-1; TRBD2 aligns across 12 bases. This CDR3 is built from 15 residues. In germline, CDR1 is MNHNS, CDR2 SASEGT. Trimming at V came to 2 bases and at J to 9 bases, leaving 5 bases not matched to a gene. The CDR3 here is CASSELAGGPGEQFF. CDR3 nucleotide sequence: TGTGCCAGCAGTGAACTAGCGGGAGGGCCGGGTGAGCAGTTCTTC.

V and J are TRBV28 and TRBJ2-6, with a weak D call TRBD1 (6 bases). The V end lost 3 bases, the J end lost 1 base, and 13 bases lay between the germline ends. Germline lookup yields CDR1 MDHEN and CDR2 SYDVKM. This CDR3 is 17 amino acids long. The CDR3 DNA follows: TGTGCCAGCAGTTTCCTTAGGGGGTGGTCTGGGGCCAACGTCCTGACTTTC. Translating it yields CASSFLRGWSGANVLTF.

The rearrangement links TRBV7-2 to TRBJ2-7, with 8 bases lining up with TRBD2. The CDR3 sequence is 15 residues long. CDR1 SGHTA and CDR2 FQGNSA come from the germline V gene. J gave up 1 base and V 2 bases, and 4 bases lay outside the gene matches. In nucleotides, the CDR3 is TGTGCCAGCAGCTTAAGTAGCGGGGTTTCCTACGAGCAGTACTTC. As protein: CASSLSSGVSYEQYF.

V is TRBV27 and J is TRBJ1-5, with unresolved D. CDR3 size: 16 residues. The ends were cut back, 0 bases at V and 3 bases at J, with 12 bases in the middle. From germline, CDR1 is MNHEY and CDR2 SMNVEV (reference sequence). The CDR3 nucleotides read TGTGCCAGCAGTTTATCGATGGGTAACGCCAATCAGCCCCAGCATTTT. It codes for CASSLSMGNANQPQHF.

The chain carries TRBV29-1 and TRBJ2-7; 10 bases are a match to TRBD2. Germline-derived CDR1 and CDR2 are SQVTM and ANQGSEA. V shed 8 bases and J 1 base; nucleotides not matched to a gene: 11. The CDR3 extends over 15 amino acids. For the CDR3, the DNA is TGCAGCTGTAACGGGGGTAGCGGGAGGTCCTACGAGCAGTACTTC. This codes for CSCNGGSGRSYEQYF.

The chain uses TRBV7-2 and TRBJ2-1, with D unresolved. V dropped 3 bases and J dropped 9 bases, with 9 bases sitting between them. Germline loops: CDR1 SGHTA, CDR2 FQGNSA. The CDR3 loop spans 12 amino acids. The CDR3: CASSFFYGEQFF. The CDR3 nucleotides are TGTGCCAGCAGCTTCTTTTATGGTGAGCAGTTCTTC. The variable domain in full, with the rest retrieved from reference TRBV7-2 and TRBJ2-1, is GAGVSQSPSNKVTEKGKDVELRCDPISGHTALYWYRQSLGQGLEFLIYFQGNSAPDKSGLPSDRFSAERTGGSVSTLTIQRTQQEDSAVYLCASSFFYGEQFFGPGTRLTVL.

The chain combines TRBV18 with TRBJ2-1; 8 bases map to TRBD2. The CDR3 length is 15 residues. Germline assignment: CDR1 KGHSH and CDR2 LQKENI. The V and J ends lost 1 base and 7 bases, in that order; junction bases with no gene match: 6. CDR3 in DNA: TGTGCCAGCTCACCACAAGCGGGAGATTGGAATGAGCAGTTCTTC. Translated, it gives CASSPQAGDWNEQFF.

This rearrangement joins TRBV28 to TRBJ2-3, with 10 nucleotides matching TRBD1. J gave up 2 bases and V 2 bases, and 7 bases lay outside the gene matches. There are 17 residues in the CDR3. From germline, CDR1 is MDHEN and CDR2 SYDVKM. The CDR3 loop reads CASSLPRQGAITDTQYF. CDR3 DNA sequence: TGTGCCAGCAGTTTACCTAGACAGGGGGCCATCACAGATACGCAGTATTTT. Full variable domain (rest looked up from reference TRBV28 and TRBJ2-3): DVKVTQSSRYLVKRTGEKVFLECVQDMDHENMFWYRQDPGLGLRLIYFSYDVKMKEKGDIPEGYSVSREKKERFSLILESASTNQTSMYLCASSLPRQGAITDTQYFGPGTRLTVL.

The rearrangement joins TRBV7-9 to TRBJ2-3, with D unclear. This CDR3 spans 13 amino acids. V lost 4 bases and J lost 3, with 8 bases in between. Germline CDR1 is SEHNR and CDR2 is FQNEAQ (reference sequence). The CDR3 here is CASSSGETDTQYF. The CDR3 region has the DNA TGTGCCAGCAGCTCCGGAGAAACAGATACGCAGTATTTT.

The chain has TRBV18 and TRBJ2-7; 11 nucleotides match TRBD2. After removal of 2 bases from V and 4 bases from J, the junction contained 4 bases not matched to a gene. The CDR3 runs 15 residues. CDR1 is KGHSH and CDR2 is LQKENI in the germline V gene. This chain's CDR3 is CASSPSLAGGYEQYF. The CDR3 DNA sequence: TGTGCCAGCTCACCATCGCTAGCGGGAGGATACGAGCAGTACTTC.

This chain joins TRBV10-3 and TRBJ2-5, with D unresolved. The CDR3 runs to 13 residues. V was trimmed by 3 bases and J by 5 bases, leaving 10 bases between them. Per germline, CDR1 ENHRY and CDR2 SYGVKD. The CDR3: CAISETQRETQYF. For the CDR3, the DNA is TGTGCCATCAGTGAAACCCAACGGGAGACCCAGTACTTC.

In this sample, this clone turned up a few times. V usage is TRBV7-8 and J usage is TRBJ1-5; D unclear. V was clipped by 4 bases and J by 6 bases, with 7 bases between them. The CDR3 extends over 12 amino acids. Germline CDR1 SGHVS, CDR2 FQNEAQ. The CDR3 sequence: CASSSVGQPQHF. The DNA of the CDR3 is TGTGCCAGCAGCTCGGTAGGTCAGCCCCAGCATTTT.

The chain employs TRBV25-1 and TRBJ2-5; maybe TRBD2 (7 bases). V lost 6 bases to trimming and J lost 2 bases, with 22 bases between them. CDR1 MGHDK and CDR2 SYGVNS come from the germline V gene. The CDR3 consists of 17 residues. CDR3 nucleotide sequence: TGTGCCAGCAGCCAATACCAAGGGGGGGGAGGACAAGAGACCCAGTACTTC. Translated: CASSQYQGGGGQETQYF.

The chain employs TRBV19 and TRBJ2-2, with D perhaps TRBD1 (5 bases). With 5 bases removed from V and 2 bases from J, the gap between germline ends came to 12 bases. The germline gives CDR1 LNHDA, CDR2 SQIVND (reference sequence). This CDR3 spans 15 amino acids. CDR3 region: CASSHPRVNTGELFF. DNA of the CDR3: TGTGCCAGTAGTCACCCCAGGGTTAACACCGGGGAGCTGTTTTTT.

CDR3 DNA sequence: TGTGCCACCAGACCGTCCCCGAATCAGCCCCAGCATTTT. Amino acid sequence: CATRPSPNQPQHF. The chain uses TRBV28 and TRBJ1-5; D unresolved. V gave up 10 bases and J gave up 4 bases, with 14 bases separating them. The germline CDR1 and CDR2 sequences are MDHEN and SYDVKM. The CDR3 totals 13 residues.

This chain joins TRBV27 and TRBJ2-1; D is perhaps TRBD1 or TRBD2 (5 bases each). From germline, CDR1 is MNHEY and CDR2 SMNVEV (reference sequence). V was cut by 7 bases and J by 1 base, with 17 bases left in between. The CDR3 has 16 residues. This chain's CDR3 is CASKTGGRASYNEQFF. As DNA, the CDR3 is TGTGCCAGCAAAACAGGAGGTCGCGCTTCCTACAATGAGCAGTTCTTC.

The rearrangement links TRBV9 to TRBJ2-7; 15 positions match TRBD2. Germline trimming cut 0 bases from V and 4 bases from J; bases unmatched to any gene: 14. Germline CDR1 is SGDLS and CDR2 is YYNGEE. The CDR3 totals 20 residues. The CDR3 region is CASSVGGGRPGLAGGYEQYF. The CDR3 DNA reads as TGTGCCAGCAGCGTAGGGGGAGGCAGGCCGGGACTAGCGGGAGGTTACGAGCAGTACTTC.